Each of the 27 T cell receptor beta chains below was sequenced from the same sample in a study of cytomegalovirus exposure and HLA in healthy donors. Primers: 60 Vbeta forward and 13 Jbeta reverse. Method: immunoSEQ multiplex PCR; TCRdb's copy keeps in-frame clones and lacks some. The table counts approximately 110,000 clones; 0.55% to 0.65% lies in the top ten. Sequenced sample: PBMCs. Every receptor here comes from a man aged 50 or older in good health and CMV-seronegative.

CDR3 amino acids: CASRQRGEGAFF. For the CDR3, the DNA is TGTGCCAGCAGACAACGGGGTGAGGGAGCTTTCTTT. The J gene is TRBJ1-1, the V gene TRBV6-5; D is uncertain. This CDR3 has 12 amino acids. Germline V gene data show CDR1 as MNHEY and CDR2 as SVGAGI. V shed 6 bases and J shed 10 bases, with 15 bases lying between them.

The V call is TRBV4-3, the J call TRBJ1-2; D perhaps matches TRBD1 (6 bases). The CDR3 extends over 15 amino acids. Germline V lookup: CDR1 LGHNA, CDR2 YSLEER. Trimming shortened V by 2 bases and J by 4 bases, and 14 bases separated the two germline ends. CDR3 in DNA: TGCGCCAGCAGCCAAAGGGTAGGGGGGGTCTATGGCTACACCTTC. Amino acids: CASSQRVGGVYGYTF.

The rearrangement links TRBV6-5 to TRBJ2-5; a possible D gene is TRBD1 (6 bases). The CDR3 runs 12 residues. Germline CDR1 is MNHEY and CDR2 is SVGAGI. The V end was cut by 6 bases, the J end by 7 bases, with 12 bases between. Here the CDR3 DNA reads TGTGCCAGCAGCAGGGGCTCGGGGACCCAGTACTTC. It encodes CASSRGSGTQYF.

V and J are TRBV10-1 and TRBJ1-3; no clear D. Trimming cost V 5 bases and J 8 bases, with 13 bases left between them. The V gene's germline CDR1 is WNHNN and CDR2 SYGVQD (reference sequence). This CDR3 contains 13 residues. The CDR3 protein is CASSPKYPDTIYF. The CDR3 bases are TGCGCCAGCAGTCCTAAGTATCCGGACACCATATATTTT.

The chain couples TRBV11-3 to TRBJ2-7, with 10 bases matching TRBD2. This CDR3 comprises 16 residues. The V and J ends lost 1 base and 5 bases, in that order; junction bases with no gene match: 8. CDR1 is SGHNT and CDR2 is YENEEA in the germline V gene. This CDR3 is CASSLGFASGSNEQYF. CDR3 bases: TGTGCCAGCAGCTTAGGATTCGCTAGCGGGAGTAACGAGCAGTACTTC.

V gene TRBV29-1 combines with J gene TRBJ2-2; TRBD1 is a possible D gene (6 bases). V gave up 7 bases and J gave up 0 bases, with 12 bases separating them. The CDR3 totals 14 residues. The V gene's germline CDR1 is SQVTM and CDR2 ANQGSEA. The CDR3 coding sequence is TGCAGCGCTTCTGGGACACCGAACACCGGGGAGCTGTTTTTT. Protein sequence: CSASGTPNTGELFF.

This chain links TRBV6-1 with TRBJ1-6; D gene unclear. The V end was cut by 4 bases, the J end by 10 bases, with 23 bases between. The germline CDR1 and CDR2 sequences are MNHNS and SASEGT. The CDR3 has 17 amino acids. Written as DNA, the CDR3 is TGTGCCAGCAGTGCCGTACTTATATTTTTTTCTGAGTCACCCCTCCACTTT. This sequence encodes CASSAVLIFFSESPLHF.

The CDR3 loop reads CASSVRDRGAYEQYF. CDR3 in DNA: TGTGCCAGCAGCGTCCGGGACAGGGGTGCCTACGAGCAGTACTTC. The V gene is TRBV5-4, the J gene TRBJ2-7; 10 bases are a match to TRBD1. The CDR3 runs 15 residues. Looked up from germline, CDR1 is SGHNT and CDR2 is YYREEE (reference sequence). Trimming removed 4 bases from V and 2 bases from J; junction bases left unmatched: 6.

The J gene is TRBJ1-2, the V gene TRBV7-2, with 11 bases aligning to TRBD1. This CDR3 is built from 14 residues. Germline assignment: CDR1 SGHTA and CDR2 FQGNSA. V trimming: 4 bases; J trimming: 5 bases; junction bases outside the gene matches: 3. In nucleotides, the CDR3 is TGTGCCAGCAGCTCGGACAGGGGGCCTTATGGCTACACCTTC. Translating it yields CASSSDRGPYGYTF.

The CDR3 here is CASSRTGETEAFF. The DNA of the CDR3 is TGTGCCAGCTCACGAACAGGGGAGACTGAAGCTTTCTTT. The rearrangement uses TRBV18 and TRBJ1-1; the match to TRBD1 covers 7 bases. V shed 4 bases, J shed 5 bases, and the junction held 4 bases outside the gene matches. The CDR3 is 13 amino acids. Per the germline V gene, CDR1 is KGHSH and CDR2 is LQKENI.

V usage is TRBV4-1 and J usage is TRBJ1-2, with D possibly TRBD1 on 6 matching bases. CDR3 length equals 15 residues. CDR1 and CDR2 from the germline V gene are MGHRA and YSYEKL. V was clipped by 4 bases and J by 0 bases, with 12 bases between them. The CDR3: CASSPQGWANYGYTF. DNA for the CDR3: TGCGCCAGCAGCCCGCAGGGGTGGGCTAACTATGGCTACACCTTC.

The chain links TRBV29-1 to TRBJ1-1, with a possible D match to TRBD1 (5 bases). The CDR3 sequence is 14 residues long. Germline CDR1 SQVTM, CDR2 ANQGSEA. V lost 7 bases and J 2 bases, leaving 17 bases between the germline ends. This CDR3 reads CSGVADTTNTEAFF. The CDR3 DNA reads as TGCAGCGGGGTGGCGGACACCACTAACACTGAAGCTTTCTTT.

This chain uses TRBV7-3 with TRBJ2-1; perhaps TRBD2 as D (6 bases). Trimming took 8 bases from V and 4 from J, leaving 9 bases between them. From germline, CDR1 is SGHTA and CDR2 FQGTGA. This CDR3 comprises 12 residues. This chain's CDR3 is CASGTSYNEQFF. The DNA for the CDR3 is TGTGCCAGCGGGACTTCTTACAATGAGCAGTTCTTC.

V usage is TRBV29-1 and J usage is TRBJ2-3; TRBD2 agrees at 12 bases. This CDR3 spans 15 amino acids. The germline V gene has CDR1 SQVTM and CDR2 ANQGSEA. Trimming took 4 bases from V and 1 from J; bases not matched to a gene: 3. CDR3 in DNA: TGCAGCGTTGGGCCTAGCGGGGGGGGCACAGATACGCAGTATTTT. Translating gives CSVGPSGGGTDTQYF.

The chain joins TRBV10-3 to TRBJ1-2; TRBD1 agrees at 7 bases. CDR1 is ENHRY and CDR2 is SYGVKD in the germline V gene. The length of the CDR3 is 15 residues. V shed 0 bases, J shed 6 bases, and the junction held 7 bases outside the gene matches. The CDR3 region is CAISESHDRAHGYTF. The CDR3 bases are TGTGCCATCAGTGAGTCCCACGACAGGGCTCATGGCTACACCTTC.

The chain is built from TRBV30 and TRBJ1-5, with a possible D match to TRBD1 (6 bases). Germline V lookup: CDR1 GTSNPN, CDR2 SVGIG (reference sequence). This CDR3 spans 16 amino acids. V was clipped by 2 bases and J by 6 bases, with 20 bases between them. In DNA form, the CDR3 reads TGTGCCTGGAGTCCACATTACACAGGGATCTTTCAGCCCCAGCATTTT. This encodes CAWSPHYTGIFQPQHF.

This rearrangement joins TRBV9 to TRBJ2-7; 8 bases match TRBD1. This CDR3 is 15 amino acids long. Germline trimming cut 3 bases from V and 0 bases from J; bases unmatched to any gene: 5. CDR1 is SGDLS, CDR2 YYNGEE, per germline. CDR3 in DNA: TGTGCCAGCAGCGCAGGGGGCCCAAGCTCCTACGAGCAGTACTTC. This codes for CASSAGGPSSYEQYF.

On this clone itself: Other DNA sequences in this sample translate to the same CDR3. The chain employs TRBV4-3 and TRBJ1-2, with 8 positions matching TRBD1. The CDR3 sequence is 13 residues long. V trimming: 3 bases; J trimming: 5 bases; junction bases outside the gene matches: 2. CDR1 is LGHNA and CDR2 is YSLEER in the germline V gene. DNA for the CDR3: TGCGCCAGCAGCCAGGACAGGGTATATGGCTACACCTTC. It is translated as CASSQDRVYGYTF.

The chain couples TRBV29-1 to TRBJ2-5; a possible D gene is TRBD2 (5 bases). Germline CDR1 and CDR2: SQVTM and ANQGSEA. V was clipped by 7 bases and J by 2 bases, with 8 bases between them. The CDR3 runs 11 residues. The CDR3 DNA sequence: TGCAGCGGAGGGATACAAGAGACCCAGTACTTC. Its protein is CSGGIQETQYF. Drawing the rest from reference TRBV29-1 and TRBJ2-5, the complete variable domain is SAVISQKPSRDICQRGTSLTIQCQVDSQVTMMFWYRQQPGQSLTLIATANQGSEATYESGFVIDKFPISRPNLTFSTLTVSNMSPEDSSIYLCSGGIQETQYFGPGTRLLVL.

This rearrangement joins TRBV5-1 to TRBJ1-4; D uncertain. Per germline, CDR1 SGHRS and CDR2 YFSETQ. The V end was cut by 4 bases, the J end by 0 bases, with 10 bases between. The CDR3 length is 15 residues. Here the CDR3 reads CASSHGVATNEKLFF. For the CDR3, the DNA is TGCGCCAGCAGCCACGGGGTTGCAACTAATGAAAAACTGTTTTTT. The full variable domain, rest sourced from reference TRBV5-1 and TRBJ1-4, is KAGVTQTPRYLIKTRGQQVTLSCSPISGHRSVSWYQQTPGQGLQFLFEYFSETQRNKGNFPGRFSGRQFSNSRSEMNVSTLELGDSALYLCASSHGVATNEKLFFGSGTQLSVL.

The J gene is TRBJ2-1, the V gene TRBV29-1, with TRBD1 identical over 8 bases. V dropped 6 bases and J dropped 2; count of bases not matched to a gene: 3. Germline lookup yields CDR1 SQVTM and CDR2 ANQGSEA. CDR3 size: 13 residues. CDR3 loop: CSVGQDAYNEQFF. For the CDR3, the DNA is TGCAGCGTGGGACAGGACGCCTACAATGAGCAGTTCTTC.

The chain's CDR3 is CASGSPRQGTNEKLFF. The CDR3 DNA sequence: TGTGCTAGTGGTTCCCCTCGACAGGGGACTAATGAAAAACTGTTTTTT. This chain links TRBV12-5 with TRBJ1-4, with TRBD1 identical over 8 bases. Losses at the gene ends were 4 bases for V and 2 bases for J; bases not matched to a gene: 6. CDR3 size: 16 residues. In germline, CDR1 is LGHNT, CDR2 FRNRAP.

This chain joins TRBV7-9 and TRBJ1-1; 10 bases match TRBD1. Germline V gives CDR1 SEHNR, CDR2 FQNEAQ (reference sequence). With 5 bases clipped from V and 1 base from J, the junction kept 4 bases outside the gene matches. This CDR3 spans 15 amino acids. CDR3 nucleotide sequence: TGTGCCAGCAGCCCAGGGGACAGGGGGAACACTGAAGCTTTCTTT. Protein product: CASSPGDRGNTEAFF.

The rearrangement links TRBV14 to TRBJ2-3, with 11 bases matching TRBD2. CDR1 is SGHDN and CDR2 is FVKESK in the germline V gene. The ends lost 1 base at V and 4 bases at J; junction bases unmatched: 1. This CDR3 is 15 amino acids long. In DNA form, the CDR3 reads TGTGCCAGCAGCCAAGGACTAGCGGGGCCAGATACGCAGTATTTT. This gives the protein CASSQGLAGPDTQYF.

The chain combines TRBV6-6 with TRBJ2-1, with TRBD2 identical over 12 bases. With V trimmed by 6 bases and J by 8 bases, 8 bases remained unmatched. The CDR3 contains 15 residues. The V gene's germline CDR1 is MNHNY and CDR2 SVGAGI (reference sequence). CDR3 sequence: CASSYGPSGRDEQFF. The CDR3 DNA reads TGTGCCAGCAGCTACGGGCCTAGCGGGAGGGATGAGCAGTTCTTC.

The chain has TRBV5-1 and TRBJ1-1; 7 bases line up with TRBD1. The CDR3 is 15 residues long. From germline, CDR1 is SGHRS and CDR2 YFSETQ. Trimming took 1 base from V and 5 from J; bases not matched to a gene: 8. This CDR3 reads CASSLTETGITEAFF. In DNA, the CDR3 is TGCGCCAGCAGCTTGACTGAGACAGGGATTACTGAAGCTTTCTTT.

This rearrangement joins TRBV18 to TRBJ2-3; D may be TRBD2 (5 bases). The V end lost 0 bases, the J end lost 4 bases, and 5 bases lay between the germline ends. CDR3 size: 13 residues. CDR1 and CDR2 (germline): KGHSH, LQKENI. DNA for the CDR3: TGTGCCAGCTCACCACCCGGGGCAGATACGCAGTATTTT. This codes for CASSPPGADTQYF.